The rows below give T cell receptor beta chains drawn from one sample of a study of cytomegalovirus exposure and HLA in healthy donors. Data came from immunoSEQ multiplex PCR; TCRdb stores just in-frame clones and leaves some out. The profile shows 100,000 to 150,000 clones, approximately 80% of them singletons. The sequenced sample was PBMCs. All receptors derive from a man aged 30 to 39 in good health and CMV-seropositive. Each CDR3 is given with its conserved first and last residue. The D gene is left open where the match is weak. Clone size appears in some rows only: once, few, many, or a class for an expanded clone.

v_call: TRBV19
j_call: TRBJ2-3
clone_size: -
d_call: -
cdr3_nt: TGTGCCAGTAGCTCTCCGTACACAGATACGCAGTATTTT
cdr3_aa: CASSSPYTDTQYF

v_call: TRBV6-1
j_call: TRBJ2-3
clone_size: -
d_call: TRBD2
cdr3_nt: TGTGCCACCAACCGGGGACTAGACTCAGATACGCAGTATTTT
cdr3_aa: CATNRGLDSDTQYF

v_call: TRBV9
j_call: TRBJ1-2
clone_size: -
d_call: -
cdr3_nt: TGTGCCAGCAGCGTAGCTCCGAGGCGGGGCTACACCTTC
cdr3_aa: CASSVAPRRGYTF

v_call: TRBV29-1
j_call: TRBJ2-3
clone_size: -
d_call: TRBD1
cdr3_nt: TGCAGCGTTCCCGGGACAGGGAGAGATACGCAGTATTTT
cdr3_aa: CSVPGTGRDTQYF

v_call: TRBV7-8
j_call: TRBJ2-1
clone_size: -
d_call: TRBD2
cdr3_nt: TGTGCCAGCAGCTTGGGGGGGGGTGAGCAGTTCTTC
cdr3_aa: CASSLGGGEQFF

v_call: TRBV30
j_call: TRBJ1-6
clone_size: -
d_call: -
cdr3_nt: TGTGCCTGGCGCGTCTCGAGCTCCTATAATTCACCCCTCCACTTT
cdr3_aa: CAWRVSSSYNSPLHF

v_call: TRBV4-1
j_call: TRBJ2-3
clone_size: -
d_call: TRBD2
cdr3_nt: TGCGCCAGCAGCCAAAGCCCCTCGGGACTAGGAATTTCAGATACGCAGTATTTT
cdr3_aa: CASSQSPSGLGISDTQYF

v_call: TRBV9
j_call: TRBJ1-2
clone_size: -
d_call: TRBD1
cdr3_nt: TGTGCCAGCAGCAAACAGGGGGAGAACAACTATGGCTACACCTTC
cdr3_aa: CASSKQGENNYGYTF

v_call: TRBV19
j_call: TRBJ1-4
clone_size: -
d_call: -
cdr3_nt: TGTGCCAGTAGTAAAGGCGGAATCCGACTATCCGCTGCAACTAATGAAAAACTGTTTTTT
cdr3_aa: CASSKGGIRLSAATNEKLFF

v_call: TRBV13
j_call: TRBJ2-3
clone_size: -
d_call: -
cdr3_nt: TGTGCCAGCAGCTTACAGATCACAGATACGCAGTATTTT
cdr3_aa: CASSLQITDTQYF

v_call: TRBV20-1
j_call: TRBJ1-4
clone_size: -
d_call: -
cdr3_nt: TGCAGTGCTAGAGGCCCGCGAAAACTGTTTTTT
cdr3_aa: CSARGPRKLFF

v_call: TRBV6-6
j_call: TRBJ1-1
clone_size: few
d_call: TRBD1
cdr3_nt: TGTGCCAGCAGTCCCGGACAGGGAAACACTGAAGCTTTCTTT
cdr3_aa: CASSPGQGNTEAFF

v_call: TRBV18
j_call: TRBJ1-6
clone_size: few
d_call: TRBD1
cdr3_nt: TGTGCCAGCTCACCCAACCCCACAGGGGGCGGTAATTCACCCCTCCACTTT
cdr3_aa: CASSPNPTGGGNSPLHF

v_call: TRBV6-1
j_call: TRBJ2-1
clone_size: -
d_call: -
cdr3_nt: TGTGCCAGCAGTGAAATGAGGGATAGCTCCTACAATGAGCAGTTCTTC
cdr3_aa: CASSEMRDSSYNEQFF

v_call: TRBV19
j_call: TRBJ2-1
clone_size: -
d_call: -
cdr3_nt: TGTGCCAGTAGTCCCAACAGAGGGGGTGAGCAGTTCTTC
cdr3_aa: CASSPNRGGEQFF

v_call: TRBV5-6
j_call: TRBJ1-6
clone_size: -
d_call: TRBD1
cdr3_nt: TGTGCCAGCAGCTTGGGACAGGGTGGGATCCACTTT
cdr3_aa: CASSLGQGGIHF

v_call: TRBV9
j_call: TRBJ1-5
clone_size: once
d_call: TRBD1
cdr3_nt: TGTGCCAGCAGCTCGGGACAGGAGCATAATCAGCCCCAGCATTTT
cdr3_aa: CASSSGQEHNQPQHF

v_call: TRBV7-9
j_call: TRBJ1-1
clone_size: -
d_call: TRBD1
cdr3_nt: TGTGCCAGCAGCGACCGGGACAGGGAGTATACTTTCTTT
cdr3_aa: CASSDRDREYTFF

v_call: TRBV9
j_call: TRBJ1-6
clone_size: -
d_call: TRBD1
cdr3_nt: TGTGCCAGCAGCGCAATTCCGGGACAGGGGTCACCCCTCCACTTT
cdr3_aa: CASSAIPGQGSPLHF

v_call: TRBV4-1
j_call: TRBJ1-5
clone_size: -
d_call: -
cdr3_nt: TGCGCCAGCAGCCAAGTTTCGGGGCAGCCCCAGCATTTT
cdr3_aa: CASSQVSGQPQHF

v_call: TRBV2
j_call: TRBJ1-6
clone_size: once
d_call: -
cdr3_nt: TGTGCCAGCACGCGAGGGCGGAATAATTCACCCCTCCACTTT
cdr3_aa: CASTRGRNNSPLHF

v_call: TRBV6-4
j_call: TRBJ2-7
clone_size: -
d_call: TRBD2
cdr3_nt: TGTGCCAGCAGTGCGCTAGCGGGGGGCCACTACGAGCAGTACTTC
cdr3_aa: CASSALAGGHYEQYF

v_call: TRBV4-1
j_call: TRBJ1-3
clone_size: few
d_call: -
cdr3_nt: TGCGCCAGCAGCCTTATCCGACTGAGCTCTGGAAACACCATATATTTT
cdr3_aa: CASSLIRLSSGNTIYF

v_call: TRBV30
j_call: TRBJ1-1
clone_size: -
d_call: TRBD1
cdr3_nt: TGTGCCTGGAGTGTACCGGGACAGCAGGTTGGAGGTGAAGCTTTCTTT
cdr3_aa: CAWSVPGQQVGGEAFF

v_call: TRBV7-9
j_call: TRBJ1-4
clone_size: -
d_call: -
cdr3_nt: TGTGCCAGCAGGCCACAGGGTACTAATGAAAAACTGTTTTTT
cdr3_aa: CASRPQGTNEKLFF

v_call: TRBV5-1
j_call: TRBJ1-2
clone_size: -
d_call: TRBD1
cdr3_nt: TGCGCCAGCAGCAGGGACAGGAATAACTATGGCTACACCTTC
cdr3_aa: CASSRDRNNYGYTF

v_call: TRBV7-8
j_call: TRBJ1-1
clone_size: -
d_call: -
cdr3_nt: TGTGCCAGCAGCCTGGAGGCAGAAGCTTTCTTT
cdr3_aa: CASSLEAEAFF

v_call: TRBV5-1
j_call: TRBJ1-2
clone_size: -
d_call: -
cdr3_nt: TGCGCCAGCAGCCTCTCCCAGGGGCACTATGGCTACACCTTC
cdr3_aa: CASSLSQGHYGYTF

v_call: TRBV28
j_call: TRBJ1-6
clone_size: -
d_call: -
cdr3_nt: TGTGCCAGCAGTAGCAACAGGGAAAATCGGCCCCTCCACTTT
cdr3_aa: CASSSNRENRPLHF

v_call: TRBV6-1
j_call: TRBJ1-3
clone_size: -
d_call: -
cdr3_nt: TGTGCCAGCAGCCCAGCCGGGAGTGGAAACACCATATATTTT
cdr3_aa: CASSPAGSGNTIYF

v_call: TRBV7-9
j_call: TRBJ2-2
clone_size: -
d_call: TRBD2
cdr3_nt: TGTGCCAGCATATCCTTTAGCGGGGGGAACACCGGGGAGCTGTTTTTT
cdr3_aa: CASISFSGGNTGELFF

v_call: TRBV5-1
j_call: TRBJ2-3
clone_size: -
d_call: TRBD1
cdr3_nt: TGCGCCAGCAGACGACAGGGAATCACAGATACGCAGTATTTT
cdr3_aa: CASRRQGITDTQYF

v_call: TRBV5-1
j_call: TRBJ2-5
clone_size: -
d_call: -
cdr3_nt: TGCGCCAGCAGCTCCGCGGCCCCGAGGGAAGAGACCCAGTACTTC
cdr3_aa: CASSSAAPREETQYF

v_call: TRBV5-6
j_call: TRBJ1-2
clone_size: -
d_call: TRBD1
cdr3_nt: TGTGCCAGCAGCTTGATCCCCGGGACAGGGATTGGCTACACCTTC
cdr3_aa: CASSLIPGTGIGYTF

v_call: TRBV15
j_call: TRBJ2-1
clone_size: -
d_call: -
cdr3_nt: TGTGCCACCAGCAGAGGAGACTACCCGGATTCGTTCTTC
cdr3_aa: CATSRGDYPDSFF

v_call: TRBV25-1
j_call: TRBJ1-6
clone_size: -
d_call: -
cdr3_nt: TGTGCCAGCAGTGCAAGCAGAGGTAATTCACCCCTCCACTTT
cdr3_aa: CASSASRGNSPLHF

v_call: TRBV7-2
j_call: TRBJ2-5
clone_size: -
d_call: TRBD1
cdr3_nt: TGTGCCAGCAGCACAGGGGCGATGGGCAAAGAGACCCAGTACTTC
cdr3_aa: CASSTGAMGKETQYF

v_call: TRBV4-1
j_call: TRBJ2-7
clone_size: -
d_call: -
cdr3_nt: TGCGCCAGCAGCCAAGGGCCAGGGCTCTACGAGCAGTACTTC
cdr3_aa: CASSQGPGLYEQYF

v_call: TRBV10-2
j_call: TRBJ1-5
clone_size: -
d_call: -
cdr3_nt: TGCGCCAGCAGTGGGCTAGGGGCCAATCAGCCCCAGCATTTT
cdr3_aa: CASSGLGANQPQHF

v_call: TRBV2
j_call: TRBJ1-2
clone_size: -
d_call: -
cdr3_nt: TGTGCCAGCAGTGAAAGTGAGACAGCTCGTCGGGGCTACACCTTC
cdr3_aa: CASSESETARRGYTF

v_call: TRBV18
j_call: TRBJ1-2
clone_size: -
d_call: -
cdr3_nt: TGTGCCAGCTCACAGGGAGACGCCTATGGCTACACCTTC
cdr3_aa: CASSQGDAYGYTF

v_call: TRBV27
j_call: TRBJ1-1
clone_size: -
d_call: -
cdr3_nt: TGTGCCAGCAGTTTCAGGCCTATGAACACTGAAGCTTTCTTT
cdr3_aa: CASSFRPMNTEAFF

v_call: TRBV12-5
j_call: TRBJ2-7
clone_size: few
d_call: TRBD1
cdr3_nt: TGTGCTAGTGGTTTGCGGACAGGGGGCGAGTCCTACGAGCAGTACTTC
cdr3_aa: CASGLRTGGESYEQYF

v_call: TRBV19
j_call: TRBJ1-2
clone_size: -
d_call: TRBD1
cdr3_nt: TGTGCCAGTAGTATAGCGGGACAGGGATACGATGGCTACACCTTC
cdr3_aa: CASSIAGQGYDGYTF

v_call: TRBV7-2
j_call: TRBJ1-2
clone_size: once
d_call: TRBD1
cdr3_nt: TGTGCCAGCAGCCCGGGACAGGGGGCATCCCCAGATGGCTACACCTTC
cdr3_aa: CASSPGQGASPDGYTF

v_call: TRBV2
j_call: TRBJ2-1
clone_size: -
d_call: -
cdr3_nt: TGTGCCAGCAGGCCGTCCCCAGGGTTCTCCTACAATGAGCAGTTCTTC
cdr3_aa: CASRPSPGFSYNEQFF

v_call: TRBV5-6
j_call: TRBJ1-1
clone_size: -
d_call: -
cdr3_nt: TGTGCCAGCAGTCCGGGGATCACTGAAGCTTTCTTT
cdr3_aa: CASSPGITEAFF

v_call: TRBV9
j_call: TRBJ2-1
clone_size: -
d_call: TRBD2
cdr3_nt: TGTGCCAGCAGCGTTCGTAGCGGGGGGGCCCCGGATGAGCAGTTCTTC
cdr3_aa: CASSVRSGGAPDEQFF

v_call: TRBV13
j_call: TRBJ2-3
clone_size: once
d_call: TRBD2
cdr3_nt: TGTGCCAGCGGCTTAGGGCGGGGGGGTAATACGCAGTATTTT
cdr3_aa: CASGLGRGGNTQYF

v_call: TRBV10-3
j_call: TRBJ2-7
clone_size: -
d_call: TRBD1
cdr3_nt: TGTGCCATCAGTGAGTCAGCCAGGGGGTCTCGCGAGCAGTACTTC
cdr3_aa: CAISESARGSREQYF

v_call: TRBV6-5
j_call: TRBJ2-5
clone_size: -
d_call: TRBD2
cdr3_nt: TGTGCCAGCAGTTCCCCGGGGGGTCGACGGGAGACCCAGTACTTC
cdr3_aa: CASSSPGGRRETQYF

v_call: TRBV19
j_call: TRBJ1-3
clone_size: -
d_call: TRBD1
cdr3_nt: TGTGCCAGCAGTCTACAGGGGCGAGGAAACACCATATATTTT
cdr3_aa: CASSLQGRGNTIYF

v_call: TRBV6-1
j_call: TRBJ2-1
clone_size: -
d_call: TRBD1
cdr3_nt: TGTGCCAGCATTGAGGACAGGGGTACCCATGAGCAGTTCTTC
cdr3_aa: CASIEDRGTHEQFF

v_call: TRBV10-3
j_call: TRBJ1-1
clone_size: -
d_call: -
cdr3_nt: TGTGCCATCAGTGAGTCGGGAGGGGGGAACACTGAAGCTTTCTTT
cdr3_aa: CAISESGGGNTEAFF

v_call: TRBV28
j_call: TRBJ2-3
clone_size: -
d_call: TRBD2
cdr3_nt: TGTGCCAGCAGGCCCCCAGGGAGCGGGGGGGATACAGATACGCAGTATTTT
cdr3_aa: CASRPPGSGGDTDTQYF

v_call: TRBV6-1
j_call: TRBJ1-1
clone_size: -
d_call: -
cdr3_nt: TGTGCCACCCAAGGGAGGGAGCTAACTGAAGCTTTCTTT
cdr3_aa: CATQGRELTEAFF

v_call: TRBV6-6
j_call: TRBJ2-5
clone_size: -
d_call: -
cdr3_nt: TGTGCCAGCAGTTATATGGGTGCTACTAAAGAGACCCAGTACTTC
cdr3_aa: CASSYMGATKETQYF

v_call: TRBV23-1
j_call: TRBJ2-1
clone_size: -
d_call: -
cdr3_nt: TGCGCCAGCAGTCCAACGGCCACAGCGGACTCCTACAATGAGCAGTTCTTC
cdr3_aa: CASSPTATADSYNEQFF

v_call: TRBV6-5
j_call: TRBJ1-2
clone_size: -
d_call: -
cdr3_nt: TGTGCCAGCAGTTTTGGAGGTAGTGGCTATGGCTACACCTTC
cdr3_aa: CASSFGGSGYGYTF